These T cell receptor beta chains were read from a single sample in a study of tumor-infiltrating lymphocytes in primary liver carcinoma. TCRdb processed the multiplex PCR reads anew with MiXCR; each CDR3 protein has one entry. The sample records around 80,000 distinct CDR3 sequences, approximately 72% being singletons. The sequencing input was liver tumor tissue from sampling region 1. Receptors originate from a man aged 40-50 years with primary liver carcinoma and hepatitis B virus infection. CDR3s include the opening cysteine and the closing phenylalanine or tryptophan. The D gene is left open where the match is weak. Clone sizes are given selectively: once, few, many, or a class where the clone is expanded.

J: TRBJ2-1
D: TRBD1
length: 14
size: NA
V: TRBV29-1
DNA: TGTAGCGAATTGTCGGGACAGGGGGTGGATGAGCTGTTCTTC
CDR3: CSELSGQGVDELFF

J: TRBJ2-3
D: NA
length: 16
size: many
V: TRBV28
DNA: TGTGCCAGCAGCTCCGCAGTGACTTTCGTGGGAGATACGCAGTATTTT
CDR3: CASSSAVTFVGDTQYF

J: TRBJ2-3
D: NA
length: 14
size: many
V: TRBV29-1
DNA: TGCAGCGTTGCGGCGGGCGGGGACACAGATACGCAGTATTTT
CDR3: CSVAAGGDTDTQYF

J: TRBJ1-5
D: NA
length: 15
size: many
V: TRBV12-3/TRBV12-4
DNA: TGTGCCAGCAGTTTGGGGACGGGGCCTAATCAGCCCCAGCATTTT
CDR3: CASSLGTGPNQPQHF

J: TRBJ2-7
D: TRBD2
length: 18
size: NA
V: TRBV11-2
DNA: TGTCCCAGCAGTTTATCCGTTGGACTAGCGGTAGGGGGGTACGAGCAGTACTTC
CDR3: CPSSLSVGLAVGGYEQYF

J: TRBJ1-2
D: NA
length: 12
size: NA
V: TRBV24-1
DNA: TGTGCCACCAGTGACCCTGACCAGCACTATACCTTC
CDR3: CATSDPDQHYTF

J: TRBJ2-7
D: NA
length: 15
size: NA
V: TRBV6-1
DNA: TGTGCCAGCAGTGAAGCCCACACTCTACCGTACGAGCTGTACTTC
CDR3: CASSEAHTLPYELYF

J: TRBJ2-7
D: TRBD1
length: 13
size: NA
V: TRBV7-6
DNA: TGTGCCAGCAGCTTACGACAGGGCTACGAGCTGTACTTC
CDR3: CASSLRQGYELYF

J: TRBJ2-6
D: NA
length: 17
size: NA
V: TRBV4-2
DNA: TGTGCTAGCAGCCCCCAAGAATATTTGGCTGGGGCCAACGTCCTGACTTTC
CDR3: CASSPQEYLAGANVLTF

J: TRBJ2-2
D: TRBD1
length: 15
size: many
V: TRBV10-3
DNA: TGTGCCATCAGGGACAGGGCAGGACTCAGCGGGGAGCTGTTTTTT
CDR3: CAIRDRAGLSGELFF

J: TRBJ2-1
D: TRBD2
length: 18
size: once
V: TRBV7-9
DNA: TGTGCCAGCAGCTTACCTTCGGGAGTAGCGGGTACGGGCCATGAGCAGTTCTTC
CDR3: CASSLPSGVAGTGHEQFF

J: TRBJ2-5
D: NA
length: 15
size: NA
V: TRBV6-1
DNA: TGTGCCAGCAGTGAGGAACGTAACGTCCAAGAGAACCAGTACTTC
CDR3: CASSEERNVQENQYF

J: TRBJ2-5
D: NA
length: 13
size: NA
V: TRBV11-2
DNA: TGTGCCAGCAGCTCAATCAGGGCGGATACCCAGTACTTC
CDR3: CASSSIRADTQYF

J: TRBJ2-5
D: NA
length: 11
size: NA
V: TRBV4-2
DNA: TGTGCCAGCAACCAAGTAGAGACCCAGTACTTC
CDR3: CASNQVETQYF

J: TRBJ2-2
D: NA
length: 13
size: NA
V: TRBV11-1
DNA: TGTACCAGCAGCTTACTAGTCGGCGGGGAGATGTTTTTT
CDR3: CTSSLLVGGEMFF

J: TRBJ1-5
D: NA
length: 15
size: NA
V: TRBV12-3/TRBV12-4
DNA: TGCGCCAGCAGGCAAGGGGGTTCTAACGATCAGCCCCAGCATTTT
CDR3: CASRQGGSNDQPQHF

J: TRBJ2-1
D: NA
length: 17
size: NA
V: TRBV4-1
DNA: TGCGCCAGTAGCGGTTTAGGCATAGGGATCTCCTACAATGAGCACTTCTTC
CDR3: CASSGLGIGISYNEHFF

J: TRBJ2-2
D: TRBD2
length: 15
size: once
V: TRBV11-2
DNA: TGTACCAGCAACTTAGCGGGAGCCTACACGGGGGAGCTGTTTTTT
CDR3: CTSNLAGAYTGELFF

J: TRBJ2-3
D: NA
length: 18
size: NA
V: TRBV7-9
DNA: TGTGCCTGCAGCGTAAAACGGCAGCGTCTCTCTAGCACAGATACGCAGTATTTT
CDR3: CACSVKRQRLSSTDTQYF

J: TRBJ2-1
D: NA
length: 12
size: NA
V: TRBV11-2
DNA: TGCGCCAACAGCCCAGAGTACAATGAGCAGTTCTTC
CDR3: CANSPEYNEQFF

J: TRBJ2-5
D: NA
length: 11
size: once
V: TRBV6-6
DNA: TGTTCCAGCAGTACCGAAGAGACCCCGTACTTC
CDR3: CSSSTEETPYF

J: TRBJ2-5
D: TRBD1
length: 15
size: NA
V: TRBV19
DNA: TGTACCAGTAGTTCCCTGACAGGGGGAGCGGAGACCCAGTACTTC
CDR3: CTSSSLTGGAETQYF

J: TRBJ2-7
D: NA
length: 16
size: many
V: TRBV4-1
DNA: TGCGCCAGCAGCGCAACATGGGGACCGGCAGCCTACGAGCAGTACTTC
CDR3: CASSATWGPAAYEQYF

J: TRBJ2-3
D: NA
length: 14
size: NA
V: TRBV11-2
DNA: TGTGCCCGAGGGACACAGGAGCCCGCAGATACGCAGTATTTT
CDR3: CARGTQEPADTQYF

J: TRBJ2-1
D: TRBD1
length: 14
size: NA
V: TRBV6-5
DNA: TGTGCCAACAGTTGGCAGGACAGGAGCAATAAGCAGTTCTTC
CDR3: CANSWQDRSNKQFF

J: TRBJ2-1
D: NA
length: 16
size: many
V: TRBV28
DNA: TGTGCCAGCAGTACTCAGGACAGACACTCCTACAATGAGCAGTTCTTC
CDR3: CASSTQDRHSYNEQFF

J: TRBJ2-3
D: NA
length: 18
size: NA
V: TRBV29-1
DNA: TGCAGCGTTGGAGGGTCGAGACCGACCAGCGGGCTCACAGATACGCAGTATTTT
CDR3: CSVGGSRPTSGLTDTQYF

J: TRBJ2-7
D: TRBD1
length: 14
size: NA
V: TRBV6-5
DNA: TGTGCCAGCAGTTACTCTATACAGGGGTACGAGGAGTACTTC
CDR3: CASSYSIQGYEEYF

J: TRBJ1-1
D: NA
length: 14
size: NA
V: TRBV29-1
DNA: TGCAGCGTTGAAGTTTGGAAACAGAAGCCTGAAGCTTTCTTT
CDR3: CSVEVWKQKPEAFF

J: TRBJ2-3
D: NA
length: 13
size: few
V: TRBV5-1
DNA: TGCGCCAGTAGCTTCTCTACCATAGATACGCAGTATTTT
CDR3: CASSFSTIDTQYF

J: TRBJ2-7
D: TRBD2
length: 16
size: NA
V: TRBV12-3/TRBV12-4
DNA: TGTGCCAGCGAACCGGGACTAGAGGGCAGCTACTACGGGCAGTACTTC
CDR3: CASEPGLEGSYYGQYF

J: TRBJ2-7
D: TRBD1
length: 13
size: NA
V: TRBV5-1
DNA: TGCGCCTGCAGGGACAGGGAAGTTGGCGAGCACTACTTC
CDR3: CACRDREVGEHYF

J: TRBJ1-2
D: NA
length: 13
size: NA
V: TRBV29-1
DNA: TGCGTCGCCCACGGAACTTATAGCTATGGCTACACCTTC
CDR3: CVAHGTYSYGYTF

J: TRBJ1-1
D: TRBD1
length: 16
size: many
V: TRBV7-8
DNA: TGTGCCAGCAGCCCACGAGCAGGGGGAATGAACACTGAAGCTTTCTTT
CDR3: CASSPRAGGMNTEAFF

J: TRBJ2-7
D: NA
length: 11
size: many
V: TRBV6-2/TRBV6-3
DNA: TGTGCCAGCAGCCGTACCTACGAGCAGTACTTC
CDR3: CASSRTYEQYF

J: TRBJ1-6
D: NA
length: 13
size: NA
V: TRBV4-1
DNA: TGCACCAGCAGCCAACAAGTAAATTCACCCCTCCACTTT
CDR3: CTSSQQVNSPLHF

J: TRBJ1-4
D: NA
length: 14
size: NA
V: TRBV4-1
DNA: TGTGCCAGCAGCCAAGATACCCAGCGGCGGTCGCTGCTTTTT
CDR3: CASSQDTQRRSLLF

J: TRBJ2-1
D: NA
length: 15
size: NA
V: TRBV9
DNA: TGTGCCAGCAGCGTAGAGGCGGGACGAACGGCTGAGCAGTTCTTC
CDR3: CASSVEAGRTAEQFF

J: TRBJ2-7
D: NA
length: 12
size: NA
V: TRBV6-1
DNA: TGTGCCAGCAGGGAGACCATCTATGAGCAGTACTTC
CDR3: CASRETIYEQYF

J: TRBJ1-2
D: TRBD1
length: 17
size: NA
V: TRBV14
DNA: TGTACCAGCAGCCAAGTGGGGGCCCTGGGACAGTTCTATGGCTACACCTTC
CDR3: CTSSQVGALGQFYGYTF

J: TRBJ2-7
D: NA
length: 14
size: NA
V: TRBV6-6
DNA: TGTGCCAGTCGGGACGGGTCCATGACATACGAGCAGTACTTC
CDR3: CASRDGSMTYEQYF

J: TRBJ2-5
D: NA
length: 13
size: many
V: TRBV12-3/TRBV12-4
DNA: TGTGCCAGCAGTCCTAACTCCCAAGAGACCCAGTACTTC
CDR3: CASSPNSQETQYF

J: TRBJ2-1
D: TRBD2
length: 16
size: NA
V: TRBV7-4
DNA: TGTGCCCGCAGCACGCCGGGACTAGCCTTCCCCAATGAGCAGTTCTTC
CDR3: CARSTPGLAFPNEQFF

J: TRBJ1-5
D: NA
length: 13
size: many
V: TRBV12-3/TRBV12-4
DNA: TGTGCCAGCAGTTTCCAGATCGATCAGCCCCAGCATTTT
CDR3: CASSFQIDQPQHF

J: TRBJ2-7
D: NA
length: 17
size: NA
V: TRBV10-3
DNA: TGTGCCATCAGTGCCCTTCCCCCGGGACGGGGGTTTAGCGAGCAGTACTTC
CDR3: CAISALPPGRGFSEQYF

J: TRBJ2-2
D: TRBD2
length: 17
size: NA
V: TRBV15
DNA: TGTGCCACCAGCAGTCGACCGGGACTAGCGGGACCCGGGGAGCTGTTTTTT
CDR3: CATSSRPGLAGPGELFF

J: TRBJ2-5
D: NA
length: 12
size: NA
V: TRBV29-1
DNA: TGCAGCATTGACGAACTCCAAGAGACCCAGTACTTC
CDR3: CSIDELQETQYF

J: TRBJ2-1
D: TRBD1
length: 12
size: NA
V: TRBV2
DNA: TGTGTCAGCAGGTTGACAGGGGGTGAGCAGTTCTTC
CDR3: CVSRLTGGEQFF

J: TRBJ2-1
D: NA
length: 13
size: many
V: TRBV29-1
DNA: TGCAGCGTTGATGCTCAGAGGAGCAATGAGCAGTTCTTC
CDR3: CSVDAQRSNEQFF

J: TRBJ1-1
D: NA
length: 13
size: NA
V: TRBV7-9
DNA: TGTGCCAGCAGCTCCGAACAGTGCGGTGAAGCTTTCTTT
CDR3: CASSSEQCGEAFF